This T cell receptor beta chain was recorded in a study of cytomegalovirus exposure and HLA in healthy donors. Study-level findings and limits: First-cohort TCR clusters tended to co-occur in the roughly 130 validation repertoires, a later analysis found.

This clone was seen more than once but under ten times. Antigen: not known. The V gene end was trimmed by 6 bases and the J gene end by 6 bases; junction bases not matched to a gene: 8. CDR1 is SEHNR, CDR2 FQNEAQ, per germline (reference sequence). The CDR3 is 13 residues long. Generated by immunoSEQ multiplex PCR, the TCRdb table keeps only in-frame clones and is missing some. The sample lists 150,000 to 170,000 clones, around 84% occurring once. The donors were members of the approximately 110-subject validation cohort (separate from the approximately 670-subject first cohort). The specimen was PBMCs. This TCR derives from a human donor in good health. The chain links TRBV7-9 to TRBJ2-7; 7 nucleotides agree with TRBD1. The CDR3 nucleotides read TGTGCCAGCAGTTTTCCGACAGGGCTCGAGCAGTACTTC. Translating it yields CASSFPTGLEQYF.